This T cell receptor (beta chain) derives from a study of blood T cell repertoires in COVID-19. Overall study context: Material from acute and convalescent COVID-19 was sourced from the United States, Italy and Spain.

This clone was detected only once. Participants, roughly 18 to 90 years old, spanned approximately 26 US areas. Participant-given clinical history determined each cohort assignment. Donors in Cohort 3 counted as recovered after two negative PCRs, clearance, or symptom resolution. The data were produced by immunoSEQ multiplex PCR, yet TCRdb's version contains in-frame clones alone and is incomplete. The table shows fewer than 200,000 clones, with approximately 79% occurring only once. The sequence was obtained from a man between 50 and 59 years old who had recovered from COVID-19. The specimen sequenced was PBMCs or T cells enriched from blood (not recorded which).

CDR3: CASSGRDRGYEQYF. CDR3 DNA: TGTGCCAGCAGCGGCCGGGACAGGGGGTACGAGCAGTACTTC. The gene calls are TRBV5-4 and TRBJ2-7; TRBD1 aligns across 11 bases. Germline CDR1 SGHNT, CDR2 YYREEE (reference sequence). The CDR3 spans 14 residues. V dropped 4 bases and J dropped 4; count of bases not matched to a gene: 4.